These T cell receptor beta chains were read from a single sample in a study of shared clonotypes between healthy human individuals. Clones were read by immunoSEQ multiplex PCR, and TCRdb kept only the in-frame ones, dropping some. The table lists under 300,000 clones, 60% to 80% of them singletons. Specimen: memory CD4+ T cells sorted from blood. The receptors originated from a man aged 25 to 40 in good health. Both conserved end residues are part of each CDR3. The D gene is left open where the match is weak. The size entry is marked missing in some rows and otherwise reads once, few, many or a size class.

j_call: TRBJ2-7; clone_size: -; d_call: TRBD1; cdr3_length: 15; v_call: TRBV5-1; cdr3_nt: TGCGCCACACGCGAAAAAACAGGGGTCTCCTACGAGCAGTACTTC; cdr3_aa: CATREKTGVSYEQYF
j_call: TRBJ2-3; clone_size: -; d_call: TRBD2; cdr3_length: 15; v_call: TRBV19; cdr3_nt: TGTGCCAGTAGGCTCCTCAGCGGGAGCGTAGATACGCAGTATTTT; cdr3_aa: CASRLLSGSVDTQYF
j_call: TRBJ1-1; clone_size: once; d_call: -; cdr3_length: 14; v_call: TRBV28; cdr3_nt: TGTGCCAGCAGTTTTAGGGGGATGGGCACTGAAGCTTTCTTT; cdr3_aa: CASSFRGMGTEAFF
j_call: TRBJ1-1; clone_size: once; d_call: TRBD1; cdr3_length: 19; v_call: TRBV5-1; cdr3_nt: TGCGCCAGCAGCGCTGGGACAGGGAGCTCTTTTTACATGAACACTGAAGCTTTCTTT; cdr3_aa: CASSAGTGSSFYMNTEAFF
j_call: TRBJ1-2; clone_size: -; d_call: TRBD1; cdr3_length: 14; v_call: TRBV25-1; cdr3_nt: TGTGCCAGCAGTGTACAGGGGTTGAACTATGGCTACACCTTC; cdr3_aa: CASSVQGLNYGYTF
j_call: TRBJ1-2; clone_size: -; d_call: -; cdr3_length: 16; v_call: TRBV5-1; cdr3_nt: TGCGCCAGCAGCTTGGAGACAGGCTCGGCTAACTATGGCTACACCTTC; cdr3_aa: CASSLETGSANYGYTF
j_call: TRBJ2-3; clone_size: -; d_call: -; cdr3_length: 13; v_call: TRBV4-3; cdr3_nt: TGCGCCAGCAGCCTATATAGGGCAGATACGCAGTATTTT; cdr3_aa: CASSLYRADTQYF
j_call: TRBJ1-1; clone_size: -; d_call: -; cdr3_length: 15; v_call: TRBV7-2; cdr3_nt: TGTGCCAGCAGCCTAGGAGGGACGGTGAACACTGAAGCTTTCTTT; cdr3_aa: CASSLGGTVNTEAFF
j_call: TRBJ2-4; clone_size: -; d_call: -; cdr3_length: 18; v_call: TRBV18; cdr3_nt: TGTGCCAGCTCACCACTGGCAGGGAGTGAGATAGCCAAAAACATTCAGTACTTC; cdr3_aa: CASSPLAGSEIAKNIQYF
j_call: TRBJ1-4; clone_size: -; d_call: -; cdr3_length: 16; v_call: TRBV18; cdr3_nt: TGTGCCAGCTCACCAGGGCAGTACAGGCCGAATGAAAAACTGTTTTTT; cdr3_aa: CASSPGQYRPNEKLFF
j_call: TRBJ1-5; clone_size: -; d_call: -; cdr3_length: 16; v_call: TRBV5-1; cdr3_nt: TGCGCCAGCAGCTTGGACATGACTGATAGCAATCAGCCCCAGCATTTT; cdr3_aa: CASSLDMTDSNQPQHF
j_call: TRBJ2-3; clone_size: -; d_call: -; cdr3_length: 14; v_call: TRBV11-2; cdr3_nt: TGTGCCAGCAGCTTTAGCGGTAGCACAGATACGCAGTATTTT; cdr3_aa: CASSFSGSTDTQYF
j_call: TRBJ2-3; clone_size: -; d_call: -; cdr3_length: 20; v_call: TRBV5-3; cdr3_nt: TGTGCCAGAAGCTCGCCTCACCCCGTCACGACAGATGATGGCACAGATACGCAGTATTTT; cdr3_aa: CARSSPHPVTTDDGTDTQYF
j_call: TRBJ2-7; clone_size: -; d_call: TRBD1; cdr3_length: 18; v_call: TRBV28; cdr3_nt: TGTGCCAGCAGTCCCCCGGGACAGCGACACTATAGAATCTACGAGCAGTACTTC; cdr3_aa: CASSPPGQRHYRIYEQYF
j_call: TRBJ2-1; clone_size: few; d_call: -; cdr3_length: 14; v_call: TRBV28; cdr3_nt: TGTGCCAGCAGTCTCCGACTAGGGTACAATGAGCAGTTCTTC; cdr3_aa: CASSLRLGYNEQFF
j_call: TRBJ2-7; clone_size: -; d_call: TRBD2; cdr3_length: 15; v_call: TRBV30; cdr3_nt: TGTGCCTCGGAGCCGGGTAGCGGGAGGCAATACGAGCAGTACTTC; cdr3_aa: CASEPGSGRQYEQYF
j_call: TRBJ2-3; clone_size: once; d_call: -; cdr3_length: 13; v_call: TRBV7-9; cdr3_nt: TGTGCCAGCAGCTCGCGAGGGCCTGATACGCAGTATTTT; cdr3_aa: CASSSRGPDTQYF
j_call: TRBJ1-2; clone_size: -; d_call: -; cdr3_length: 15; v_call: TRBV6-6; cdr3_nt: TGTGCCAGCAGTCACGACCCGGGGGGATTTGGTAGCTACACCTTC; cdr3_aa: CASSHDPGGFGSYTF
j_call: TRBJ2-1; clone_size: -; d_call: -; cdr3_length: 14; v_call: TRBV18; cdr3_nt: TGTGCCAGCTCACCAGTCGACCAGGACAATGAGCAGTTCTTC; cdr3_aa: CASSPVDQDNEQFF
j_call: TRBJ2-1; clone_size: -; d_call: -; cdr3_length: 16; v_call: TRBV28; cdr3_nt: TGTGCCAGCAGTTCTATGGGGGGGACAGCCTACAATGAGCAGTTCTTC; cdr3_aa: CASSSMGGTAYNEQFF
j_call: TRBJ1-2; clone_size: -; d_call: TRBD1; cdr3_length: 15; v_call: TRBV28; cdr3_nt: TGTGCCAGCACCGCCGTCCTGGGAACGACAGGGGGCTACACCTTC; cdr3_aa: CASTAVLGTTGGYTF
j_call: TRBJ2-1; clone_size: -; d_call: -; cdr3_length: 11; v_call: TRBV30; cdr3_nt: TGTGCCTGGAGTAGTAGGAGTGAGCAGTTCTTC; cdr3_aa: CAWSSRSEQFF
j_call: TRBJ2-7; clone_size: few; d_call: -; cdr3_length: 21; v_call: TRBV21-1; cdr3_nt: TGTGCCAGCAGCAGAGGGACCGGGACTAGCGGGAGGGTTTCCTCCTCCTACGAGCAGTACTTC; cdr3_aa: CASSRGTGTSGRVSSSYEQYF
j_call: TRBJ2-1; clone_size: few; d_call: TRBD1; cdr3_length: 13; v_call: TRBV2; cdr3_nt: TGTGCCAGCAGGTACAGGGGTAGCTATGAGCAGTTCTTC; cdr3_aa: CASRYRGSYEQFF
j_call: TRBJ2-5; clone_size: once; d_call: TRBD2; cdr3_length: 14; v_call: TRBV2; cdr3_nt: TGTGCCAGCGTCGGGTCTAGCGGGCAAGAGACCCAGTACTTC; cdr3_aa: CASVGSSGQETQYF
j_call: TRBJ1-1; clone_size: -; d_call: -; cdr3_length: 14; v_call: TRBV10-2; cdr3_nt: TGCGCCAGCAGTGTAAAAGGCATGAACACTGAAGCTTTCTTT; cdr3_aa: CASSVKGMNTEAFF
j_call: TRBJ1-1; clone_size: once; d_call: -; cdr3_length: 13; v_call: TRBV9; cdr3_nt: TGTGCCAGCAGCGTAGCGATGAACACTGAAGCTTTCTTT; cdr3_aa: CASSVAMNTEAFF
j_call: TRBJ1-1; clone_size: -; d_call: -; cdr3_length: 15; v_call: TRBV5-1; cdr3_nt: TGCGCCAGCAGCTTGGTCCTAGGGGGGAACACTGAAGCTTTCTTT; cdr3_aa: CASSLVLGGNTEAFF
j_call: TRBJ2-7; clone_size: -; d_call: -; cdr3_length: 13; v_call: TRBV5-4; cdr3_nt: TGTGCCAGCAGCTTGGTTGCGTCGGACGAGCAGTACTTC; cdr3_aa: CASSLVASDEQYF
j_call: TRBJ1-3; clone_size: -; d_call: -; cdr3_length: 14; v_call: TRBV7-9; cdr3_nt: TGTGCCAGCGGTCGGGGGGCCTCTGGAAACACCATATATTTT; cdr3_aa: CASGRGASGNTIYF
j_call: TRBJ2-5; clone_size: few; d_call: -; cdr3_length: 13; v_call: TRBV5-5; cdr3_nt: TGTGCCAGCAGCAGGGACGGTAAAGAGACCCAGTACTTC; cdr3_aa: CASSRDGKETQYF
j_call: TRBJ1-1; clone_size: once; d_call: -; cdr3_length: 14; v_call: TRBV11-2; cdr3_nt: TGTGCCAGCAGCTTCAGACCGGGGCTCACTGAAGCTTTCTTT; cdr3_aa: CASSFRPGLTEAFF
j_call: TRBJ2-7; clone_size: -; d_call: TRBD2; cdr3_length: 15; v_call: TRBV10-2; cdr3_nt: TGCGCCAGCAGTGAGTTTAGCGGGAGCTCCTACGAGCAGTACTTC; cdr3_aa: CASSEFSGSSYEQYF
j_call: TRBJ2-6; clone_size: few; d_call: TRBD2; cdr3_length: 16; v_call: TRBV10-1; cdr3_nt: TGCGCCAGCAGGGGACTAGCGGGAGATGGGGCCAACGTCCTGACTTTC; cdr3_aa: CASRGLAGDGANVLTF
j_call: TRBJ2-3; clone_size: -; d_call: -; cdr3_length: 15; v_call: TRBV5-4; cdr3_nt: TGTGCCAGCAGCTTGACAGGCTCAAACACAGATACGCAGTATTTT; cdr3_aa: CASSLTGSNTDTQYF
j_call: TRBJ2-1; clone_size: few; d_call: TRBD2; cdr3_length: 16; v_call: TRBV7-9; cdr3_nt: TGTGCCAGCAGCTTATGGCTAGCGGGCTCCTACAATGAGCAGTTCTTC; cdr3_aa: CASSLWLAGSYNEQFF
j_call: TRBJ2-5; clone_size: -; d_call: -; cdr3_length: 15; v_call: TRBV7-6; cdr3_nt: TGTGCCAGCAGCCCCAGTCACGGGGGAGGTGAGACCCAGTACTTC; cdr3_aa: CASSPSHGGGETQYF
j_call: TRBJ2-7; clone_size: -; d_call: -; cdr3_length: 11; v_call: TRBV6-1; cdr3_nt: TGTGCCAGCGGGGAGTGGGGCGAGCAGTACTTC; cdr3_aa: CASGEWGEQYF
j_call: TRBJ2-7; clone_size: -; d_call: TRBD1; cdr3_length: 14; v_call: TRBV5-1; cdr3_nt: TGCGCCAGCAGCCCGGGACAGCTTGGCTACGAGCAGTACTTC; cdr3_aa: CASSPGQLGYEQYF
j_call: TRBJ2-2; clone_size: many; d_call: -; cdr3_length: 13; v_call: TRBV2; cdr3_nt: TGTGCCAGCAGTAAAGGAAGTATCGGGGAGCTGTTTTTT; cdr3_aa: CASSKGSIGELFF
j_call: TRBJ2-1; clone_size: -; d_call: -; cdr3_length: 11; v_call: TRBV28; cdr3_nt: TGTGCCAGCGCCAGGAGTGGCGAGCAGTTCTTC; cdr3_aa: CASARSGEQFF
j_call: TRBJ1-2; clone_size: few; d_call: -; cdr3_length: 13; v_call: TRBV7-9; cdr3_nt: TGTGCCAGCAGCCCGGAGCTTCTCTATGGCTACACCTTC; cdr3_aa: CASSPELLYGYTF
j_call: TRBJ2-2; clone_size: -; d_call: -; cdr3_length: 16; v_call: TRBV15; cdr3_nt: TGTGCCACCAGCCCTCGGTCGGGGTCCCCTCCCGGGGAGCTGTTTTTT; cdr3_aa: CATSPRSGSPPGELFF
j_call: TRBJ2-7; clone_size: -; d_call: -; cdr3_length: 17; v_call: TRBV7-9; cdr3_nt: TGTGCCAGCAGCTTAGGGTCCGATAGGACTACTGCCTACGAGCAGTACTTC; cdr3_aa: CASSLGSDRTTAYEQYF
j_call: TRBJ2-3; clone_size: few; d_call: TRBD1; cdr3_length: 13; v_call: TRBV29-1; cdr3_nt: TGCAGCGTCGGACAGGGAAGATCAGATACGCAGTATTTT; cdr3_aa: CSVGQGRSDTQYF
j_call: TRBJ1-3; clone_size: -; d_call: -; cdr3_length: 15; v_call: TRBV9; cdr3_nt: TGTGCCAGCAGCGTAGATGGGGGATACGGAAACACCATATATTTT; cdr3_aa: CASSVDGGYGNTIYF
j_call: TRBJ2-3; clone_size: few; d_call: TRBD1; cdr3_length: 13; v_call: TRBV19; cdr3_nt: TGTGCCAGTGAGACAGGGGGTGCAGATACGCAGTATTTT; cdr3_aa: CASETGGADTQYF
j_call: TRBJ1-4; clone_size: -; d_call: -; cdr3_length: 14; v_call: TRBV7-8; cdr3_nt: TGTGCCAGCAGCTTAGCGGAAGGGGGTGAAAAACTGTTTTTT; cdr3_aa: CASSLAEGGEKLFF